This TCR beta chain appears in the sequencing data of a study of shared clonotypes between healthy human individuals. TCRdb's copy holds only in-frame clones and misses some; the assay was immunoSEQ multiplex PCR. The sample has millions of clones, over 85% seen once; the top ten hold 0.85% to 1.3%. CD45RO-negative CD8 cells positively selected for CCR7 made up the naive population, which excluded terminally differentiated effector memory CD45RA+ cells. Germline CDR1 is SGHAT and CDR2 is FQNNGV. Trimming shortened V by 6 bases and J by 0 bases, and 15 bases separated the two germline ends. The CDR3 spans 15 residues. With respect to this clone: No antigen is known for it.

Study findings and constraints: Sequencing depth was a factor that was expected to affect clonotype sharing among donors. Across subsets, estimated richness was generally greater for naive than for memory populations.

Material: naive CD8+ T cells sorted from blood. The V gene is TRBV11-2, the J gene TRBJ2-7; D possibly corresponds to TRBD2 (6 bases). The sequence was obtained from a man aged 18-30 years in good health. This chain's CDR3 is CASRTDIADSYEQYF. In DNA form, the CDR3 reads TGTGCCAGCAGAACCGACATAGCGGACTCCTACGAGCAGTACTTC.